Listed below are T cell receptor beta chains from one sample, sequenced in a study of shared clonotypes between healthy human individuals. The method was immunoSEQ multiplex PCR; TCRdb's version includes in-frame clones alone and lacks a portion of them. Here the sample spans 400,000 to 600,000 clones, more than 75% being singletons. The specimen sequenced was PBMCs. These TCRs come from a woman aged 35 to 49 in good health. Some clones in this sample may be carry-over from other donors' samples. Each CDR3 is given without its conserved first and last residue. The order of the fields is V gene, J gene, CDR3 protein.

TRBV7-2,TRBJ2-2,ASSLDFSTGELF
TRBV27,TRBJ2-2,ASSFLGTSGRTGELF
TRBV5-6,TRBJ2-1,ASRTTGTSYNEQF
TRBV7-2,.,ASSLNAGNTYEQY
TRBV2,TRBJ1-6,ASSEMDRARSPLH
TRBV28,TRBJ2-7,ASSLSPGRISYEQY
TRBV5-1,TRBJ1-1,ASSNRTGRNTEAF
TRBV6-1,TRBJ2-7,ASSEIIADSTSLYEQY
TRBV4-2,TRBJ2-7,ASSPRRPSYEQY
TRBV5-1,TRBJ2-1,ASSPGTGAYNEQF
TRBV27,TRBJ2-6,ASQRAGRLASGANVLT
TRBV11-2,TRBJ2-1,ASSLVGEGHNEQF
TRBV6-5,TRBJ2-7,ASEVSGTGEQY
TRBV5-1,TRBJ2-2,ASSPQGITGELF
TRBV28,TRBJ1-1,ASRTDRESIEAF